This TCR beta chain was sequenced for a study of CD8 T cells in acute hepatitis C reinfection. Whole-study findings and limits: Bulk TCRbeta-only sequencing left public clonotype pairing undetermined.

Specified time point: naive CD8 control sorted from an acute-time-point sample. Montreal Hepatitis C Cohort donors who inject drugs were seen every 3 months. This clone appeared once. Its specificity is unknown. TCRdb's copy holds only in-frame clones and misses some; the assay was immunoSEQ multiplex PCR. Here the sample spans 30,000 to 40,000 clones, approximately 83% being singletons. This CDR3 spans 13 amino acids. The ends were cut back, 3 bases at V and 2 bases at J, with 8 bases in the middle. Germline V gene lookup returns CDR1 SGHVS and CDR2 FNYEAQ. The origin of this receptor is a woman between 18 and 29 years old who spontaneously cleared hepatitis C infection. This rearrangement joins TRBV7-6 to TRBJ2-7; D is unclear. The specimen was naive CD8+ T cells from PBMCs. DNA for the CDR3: TGTGCCAGCAGCTTGGGCAGGACCTACGAGCAGTACTTC. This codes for CASSLGRTYEQYF.